This passage covers 20 T cell receptor beta chains from one sample sequenced in a study of early T cells in non-severe SARS-CoV-2 infection. TCRdb ran MiXCR on the 5' RACE reads and lists one entry per CDR3 protein. The sample has tens of thousands of distinct CDR3 sequences, under 7.5% seen once. The specimen was whole blood, collected at baseline. Receptors originate from an adult who was a healthcare worker with PCR-confirmed SARS-CoV-2 infection or an uninfected control (not recorded which).

This clonotype was counted at least ten times. V and J are TRBV10-3 and TRBJ2-3; D gene ambiguous. Per the germline V gene, CDR1 is ENHRY and CDR2 is SYGVKD. V gave up 0 bases and J gave up 5 bases, with 12 bases separating them. The CDR3 consists of 15 residues. CDR3 nucleotide sequence: TGTGCCATCAGTGAGTCCTCAGTGCGCTTAGATACGCAGTATTTT. It encodes CAISESSVRLDTQYF.

This clonotype was detected many times. The V and J genes are TRBV4-1 and TRBJ2-3; D is unresolved. V gave up 2 bases and J gave up 3 bases, with 0 bases separating them. Looked up from germline, CDR1 is MGHRA and CDR2 is YSYEKL. CDR3 length: 11 amino acids. The CDR3 DNA follows: TGCGCCAGCAGCCAAACAGATACGCAGTATTTT. Translating it yields CASSQTDTQYF.

Many counts were recorded for this clonotype. This sequence joins TRBV7-2 and TRBJ2-1, with D perhaps matching TRBD2 (6 bases). The germline CDR1 and CDR2 sequences are SGHTA and FQGNSA. The CDR3 spans 16 residues. V was shortened by 5 bases and J by 2 bases, with 16 bases between the two germline ends. The CDR3 protein is CASSEGTQIPYNEQFF. In DNA form, the CDR3 reads TGTGCCAGCAGCGAAGGGACTCAGATCCCCTACAATGAGCAGTTCTTC.

The chain combines TRBV19 with TRBJ2-1, with 8 nucleotides matching TRBD1. Germline-derived CDR1 and CDR2 are LNHDA and SQIVND (reference sequence). The CDR3 is made up of 16 amino acids. Trimming at V came to 6 bases and at J to 9 bases, leaving 16 bases not matched to a gene. CDR3 sequence reads: CASSPGGTGLQGEQFF. CDR3 nucleotides: TGTGCCAGTAGCCCTGGGGGGACAGGATTGCAGGGTGAGCAGTTCTTC.

This clonotype was counted at least ten times. The chain uses TRBV12-3 or TRBV12-4 and TRBJ2-2; D perhaps matches TRBD1 (5 bases). Deletions cut 7 bases from V and 6 bases from J, with 12 bases between. The CDR3 runs 13 residues. As DNA, the CDR3 is TGTGCCAGCATCCCAACAGGTTCCGGGGAGCTGTTTTTT. It specifies CASIPTGSGELFF.

This rearrangement joins TRBV6-6 to TRBJ2-1; D is unresolved. Germline V gene data show CDR1 as MNHNY and CDR2 as SVGAGI (reference sequence). The CDR3 consists of 10 residues. Trimming took 5 bases from V and 6 from J, leaving 2 bases between them. CDR3 DNA: TGTGCCAGCAGTCGCAATGAGCAGTTCTTC. Its protein product is CASSRNEQFF.

This clonotype was seen at least ten times. The V and J genes are TRBV7-3 and TRBJ2-7, with TRBD2 identical over 7 bases. CDR3 size: 16 residues. The V segment lost 4 bases and the J segment 3 bases; nucleotides outside the gene matches: 12. The germline V gene has CDR1 SGHTA and CDR2 FQGTGA. CDR3 amino acids: CASSSTGGVVNYEQYF. The CDR3, as DNA: TGTGCCAGCAGCTCCACGGGGGGAGTTGTGAACTACGAGCAGTACTTC.

This clonotype was picked up a small number of times. This chain joins TRBV12-3 or TRBV12-4 and TRBJ1-6; no clear D. The CDR3 contains 15 residues. Trimming removed 1 base at V and 8 bases at J, with 12 bases between. The CDR3: CASSLGPGDDSPLHF. Here the CDR3 DNA reads TGTGCCAGCAGTTTAGGCCCCGGAGATGATTCACCCCTCCACTTT.

In its sample, this clonotype was seen a few times. This chain joins TRBV28 and TRBJ2-5; TRBD1 agrees at 8 bases. Per germline, CDR1 MDHEN and CDR2 SYDVKM. After removal of 4 bases from V and 2 bases from J, the junction contained 9 bases not matched to a gene. The CDR3 totals 16 residues. The CDR3 nucleotides read TGTGCCAGCAGTTCCCGGGCAGGGGGCCTTCAAGAGACCCAGTACTTC. Its protein is CASSSRAGGLQETQYF.

This clonotype has ten or more counts. The V and J genes are TRBV20-1 and TRBJ2-3; 8 nucleotides agree with TRBD1. The V gene end was trimmed by 5 bases and the J gene end by 5 bases; junction bases not matched to a gene: 6. The CDR3 runs to 13 residues. The germline V gene has CDR1 DFQATT and CDR2 SNEGSKA (reference sequence). This chain's CDR3 is CSAADRVKDTQYF. CDR3 nucleotide sequence: TGCAGTGCTGCGGACAGGGTAAAAGATACGCAGTATTTT.

The sample holds many counts of this clonotype. The chain joins TRBV7-2 to TRBJ2-3; D gene unclear. This CDR3 is built from 12 residues. The germline gives CDR1 SGHTA, CDR2 FQGNSA. Trimming removed 5 bases at V and 2 bases at J, with 5 bases between. This CDR3 is CASSRDTDTQYF. The CDR3 DNA reads TGTGCCAGCAGCCGAGACACAGATACGCAGTATTTT.

This clonotype was counted at least ten times. The chain carries TRBV6-5 and TRBJ1-2; possibly TRBD1 for D (6 bases). Germline V gene lookup returns CDR1 MNHEY and CDR2 SVGAGI. The CDR3 runs to 13 residues. Trimming pared 2 bases from V and 6 bases from J, leaving 10 bases between. The chain's CDR3 is CASSYRHRDGYTF. The CDR3 coding sequence is TGTGCCAGCAGTTACAGGCACAGGGATGGCTACACCTTC.

The CDR3 loop reads CASSQDRAAYEQYF. CDR3 in DNA: TGTGCCAGCAGTCAGGACAGAGCCGCTTACGAGCAGTACTTC. V and J are TRBV6-2 or TRBV6-3 and TRBJ2-7; D possibly corresponds to TRBD1 (6 bases). The germline CDR1 and CDR2 sequences are MNHEY and SVGEGT. The CDR3 runs to 14 residues. Trimming removed 5 bases from V and 4 bases from J, with 15 bases in between.

This clonotype was found a few times. The chain uses TRBV7-2 and TRBJ2-7; 11 bases match TRBD2. V was pared by 4 bases and J by 4 bases, with 3 bases of the junction left unmatched. The CDR3 is 14 amino acids. Germline V gives CDR1 SGHTA, CDR2 FQGNSA. The DNA of the CDR3 is TGTGCCAGCAGCTCGACTAGCGGGACTTACGAGCAGTACTTC. Translation: CASSSTSGTYEQYF.

This clonotype has a handful of counts. The chain recombines TRBV7-2 with TRBJ2-4, with a possible D match to TRBD1 (5 bases). Trimming shortened V by 10 bases and J by 0 bases, and 16 bases separated the two germline ends. Germline V gene data show CDR1 as SGHTA and CDR2 as FQGNSA. The CDR3 runs to 15 residues. CDR3 DNA: TGTGCCACAGGGCAGGGAAATTTAGCCAAAAACATTCAGTACTTC. Translating gives CATGQGNLAKNIQYF.

The chain recombines TRBV4-1 with TRBJ1-1, with D unresolved. CDR1 is MGHRA and CDR2 is YSYEKL in the germline V gene. V dropped 4 bases and J dropped 8 bases, with 11 bases sitting between them. The length of the CDR3 is 12 residues. CDR3 residues: CASSPNYEEAFF. CDR3 in DNA: TGCGCCAGCAGCCCCAATTATGAGGAAGCTTTCTTT.

This clonotype was counted many times. This sequence joins TRBV15 and TRBJ2-4; D uncertain. Germline V CDR1 and CDR2: LNHNV, YYDKDF (reference sequence). Trimming cost V 0 bases and J 0 bases, with 3 bases left between them. The CDR3 spans 14 residues. The CDR3 loop reads CATSRDLAKNIQYF. DNA for the CDR3: TGTGCCACCAGCAGAGATCTAGCCAAAAACATTCAGTACTTC.

In this sample, this clonotype turned up a few times. J is TRBJ1-2 and V is TRBV6-5; possibly TRBD1 for D (5 bases). The V gene lost 6 bases and the J gene lost 8 bases, with 16 bases spanning the gap. This CDR3 has 13 amino acids. CDR1 is MNHEY, CDR2 SVGAGI, per germline. The CDR3 loop reads CASRPPQGGGYTF. The CDR3 DNA is TGTGCCAGCAGACCCCCCCAGGGAGGGGGCTACACCTTC.

CDR3 nucleotide sequence: TGTGCCAGCAGTTTCGATCAGCGGAACACCGGGGAGCTGTTTTTT. Translating it yields CASSFDQRNTGELFF. The chain links TRBV27 to TRBJ2-2; D is undetermined. V was shortened by 3 bases and J by 1 base, with 9 bases between the two germline ends. Per germline, CDR1 MNHEY and CDR2 SMNVEV (reference sequence). This CDR3 is 15 amino acids long.

This clonotype showed up many times. The V call is TRBV6-5, the J call TRBJ2-5; 8 positions match TRBD1. Trimming cost V 4 bases and J 4 bases; bases outside gene matches: 8. The CDR3 consists of 15 residues. Germline CDR1 and CDR2: MNHEY and SVGAGI. CDR3: CASSLSRGRGETQYF. In DNA, the CDR3 is TGTGCCAGCAGTTTGAGCAGGGGGCGCGGAGAGACCCAGTACTTC.